Listed here is a single T cell receptor beta chain. Its antigen is not identified. The sample is drawn from a study of brain T cells in children with intractable seizures. The sequenced cases were selected for having the highest brain T cell transcript signatures. Patients received at least one anti-epileptic drug before surgery. Method: immunoSEQ multiplex PCR; TCRdb's copy keeps in-frame clones and lacks some. Of 78,000 or so clones in the sample, around 91% are singletons; the top ten hold about 23%. Study findings and constraints: Only CDR3 sequence similarity suggested viral specificity, without known HCMV serostatus.

This specimen consisted of peripheral blood, obtained at surgery. This TCR was sampled from a girl aged 2-15 years with Rasmussen encephalitis and intractable seizures.

CDR3 sequence (DNA): TGTGCCATCAGTGAGTCGGGGGGCTGGTATGGCTACACCTTC. As protein: CAISESGGWYGYTF. V is TRBV10-3 and J is TRBJ1-2, with TRBD1 as a possible D gene (6 bases). Germline values: CDR1 ENHRY, CDR2 SYGVKD. The CDR3 length is 14 residues. V lost 0 bases and J lost 5, with 10 bases in between.